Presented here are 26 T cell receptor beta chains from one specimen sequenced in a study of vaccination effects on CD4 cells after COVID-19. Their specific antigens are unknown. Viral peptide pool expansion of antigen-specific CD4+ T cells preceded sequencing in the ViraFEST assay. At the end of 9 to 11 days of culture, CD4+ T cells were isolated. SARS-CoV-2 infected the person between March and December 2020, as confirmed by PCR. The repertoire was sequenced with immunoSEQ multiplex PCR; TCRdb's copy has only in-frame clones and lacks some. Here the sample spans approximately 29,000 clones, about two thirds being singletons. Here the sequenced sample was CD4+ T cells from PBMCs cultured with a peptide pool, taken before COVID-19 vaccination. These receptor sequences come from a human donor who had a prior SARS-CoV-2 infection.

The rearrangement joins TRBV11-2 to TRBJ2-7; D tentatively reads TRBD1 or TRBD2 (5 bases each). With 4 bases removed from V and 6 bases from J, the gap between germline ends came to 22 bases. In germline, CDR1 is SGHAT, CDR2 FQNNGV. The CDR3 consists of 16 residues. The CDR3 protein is CASSSVLGGGLGEQYF. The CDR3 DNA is TGTGCCAGCAGCTCCGTTCTGGGTGGGGGATTGGGCGAGCAGTACTTC.

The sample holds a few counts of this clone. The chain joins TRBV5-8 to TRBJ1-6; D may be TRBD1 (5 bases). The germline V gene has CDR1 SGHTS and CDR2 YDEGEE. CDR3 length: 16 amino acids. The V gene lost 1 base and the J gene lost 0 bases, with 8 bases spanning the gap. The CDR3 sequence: CASSLMGDSYNSPLHF. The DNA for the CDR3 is TGTGCCAGCAGCTTGATGGGGGACTCCTATAATTCACCCCTCCACTTT.

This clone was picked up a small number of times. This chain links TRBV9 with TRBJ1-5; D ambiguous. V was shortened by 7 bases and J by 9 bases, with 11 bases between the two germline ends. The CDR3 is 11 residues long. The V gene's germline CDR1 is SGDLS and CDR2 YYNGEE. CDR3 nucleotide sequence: TGTGCCAGCGCCAAATCATCGCCCCAGCATTTT. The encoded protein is CASAKSSPQHF.

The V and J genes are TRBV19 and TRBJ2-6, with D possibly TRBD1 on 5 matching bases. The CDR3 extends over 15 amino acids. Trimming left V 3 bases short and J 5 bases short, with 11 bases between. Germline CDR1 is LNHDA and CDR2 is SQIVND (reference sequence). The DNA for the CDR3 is TGTGCCAGTAGTATTAGTACAGGCCGGGCCAACGTCCTGACTTTC. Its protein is CASSISTGRANVLTF.

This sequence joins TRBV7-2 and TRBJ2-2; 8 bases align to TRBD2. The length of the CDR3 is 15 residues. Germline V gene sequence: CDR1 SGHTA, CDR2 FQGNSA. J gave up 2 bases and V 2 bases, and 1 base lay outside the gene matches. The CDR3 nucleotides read TGTGCCAGCAGCTTAACTAGCGGAAACACCGGGGAGCTGTTTTTT. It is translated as CASSLTSGNTGELFF.

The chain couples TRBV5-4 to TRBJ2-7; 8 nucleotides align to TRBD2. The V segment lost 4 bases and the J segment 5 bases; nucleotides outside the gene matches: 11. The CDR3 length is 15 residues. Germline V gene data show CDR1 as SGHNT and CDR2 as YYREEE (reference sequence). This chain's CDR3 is CASSPTGLGLHEQYF. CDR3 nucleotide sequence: TGTGCCAGCAGCCCGACGGGACTAGGGCTCCACGAGCAGTACTTC.

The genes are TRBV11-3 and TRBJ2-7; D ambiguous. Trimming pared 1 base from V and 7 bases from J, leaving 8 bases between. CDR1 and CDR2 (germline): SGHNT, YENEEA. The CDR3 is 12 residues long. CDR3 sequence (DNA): TGTGCCAGCAGCTTAGGGGCCGGGGAGCAGTACTTC. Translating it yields CASSLGAGEQYF.

Written as DNA, the CDR3 is TGTGCCAGCAGCTTTCAAAGGGACGGAATAAAGCAAGAGACCCAGTACTTC. It is translated as CASSFQRDGIKQETQYF. The rearrangement links TRBV7-2 to TRBJ2-5; the D call may be TRBD1 or TRBD2 (5 bases each). The CDR3 runs to 17 residues. Trimming cost V 3 bases and J 2 bases, with 19 bases left between them. CDR1 is SGHTA, CDR2 FQGNSA, per germline.

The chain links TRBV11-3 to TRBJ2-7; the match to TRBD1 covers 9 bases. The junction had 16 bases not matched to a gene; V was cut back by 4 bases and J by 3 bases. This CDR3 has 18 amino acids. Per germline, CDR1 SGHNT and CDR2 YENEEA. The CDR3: CASSSGTGRSSPDYEQYF. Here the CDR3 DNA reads TGTGCCAGCAGCTCCGGGACAGGGAGATCTTCTCCGGACTACGAGCAGTACTTC.

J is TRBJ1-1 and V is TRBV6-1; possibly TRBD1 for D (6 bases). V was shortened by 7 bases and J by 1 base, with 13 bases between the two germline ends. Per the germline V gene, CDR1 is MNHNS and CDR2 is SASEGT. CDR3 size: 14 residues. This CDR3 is CASKPQTGNTEAFF. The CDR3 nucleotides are TGTGCCAGCAAGCCCCAGACAGGGAACACTGAAGCTTTCTTT.

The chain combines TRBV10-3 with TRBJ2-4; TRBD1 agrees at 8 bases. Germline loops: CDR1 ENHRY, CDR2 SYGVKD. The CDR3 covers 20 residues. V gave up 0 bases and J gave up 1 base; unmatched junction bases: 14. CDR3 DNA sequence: TGTGCCATCAGTGAGTCGGGTCAGGGGGCCGGTTTACTCGCCAAAAACATTCAGTACTTC. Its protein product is CAISESGQGAGLLAKNIQYF.

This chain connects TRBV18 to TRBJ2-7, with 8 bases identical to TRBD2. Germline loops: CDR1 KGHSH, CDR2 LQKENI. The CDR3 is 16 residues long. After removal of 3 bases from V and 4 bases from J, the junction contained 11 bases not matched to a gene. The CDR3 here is CASSPRTSQRGYEQYF. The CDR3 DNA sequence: TGTGCCAGCTCACCCAGGACTAGCCAAAGGGGTTACGAGCAGTACTTC.

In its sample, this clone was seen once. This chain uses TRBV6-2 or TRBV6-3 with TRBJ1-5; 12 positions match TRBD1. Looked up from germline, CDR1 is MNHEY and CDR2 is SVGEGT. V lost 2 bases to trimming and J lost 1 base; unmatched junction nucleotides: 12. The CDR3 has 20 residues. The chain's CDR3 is CASSYTGTGGPHGSNQPQHF. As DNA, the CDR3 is TGTGCCAGCAGTTACACCGGGACAGGGGGCCCCCATGGGAGCAATCAGCCCCAGCATTTT.

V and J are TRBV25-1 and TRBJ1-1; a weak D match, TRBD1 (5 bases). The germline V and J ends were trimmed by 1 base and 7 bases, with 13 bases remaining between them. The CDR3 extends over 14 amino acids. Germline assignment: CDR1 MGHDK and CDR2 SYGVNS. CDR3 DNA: TGTGCCAGCAGTGAATTGGGGGGGACTGGTGAAGCTTTCTTT. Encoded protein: CASSELGGTGEAFF. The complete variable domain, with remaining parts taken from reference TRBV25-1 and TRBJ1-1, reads EADIYQTPRYLVIGTGKKITLECSQTMGHDKMYWYQQDPGMELHLIHYSYGVNSTEKGDLSSESTVSRIRTEHFPLTLESARPSHTSQYLCASSELGGTGEAFFGQGTRLTVV.

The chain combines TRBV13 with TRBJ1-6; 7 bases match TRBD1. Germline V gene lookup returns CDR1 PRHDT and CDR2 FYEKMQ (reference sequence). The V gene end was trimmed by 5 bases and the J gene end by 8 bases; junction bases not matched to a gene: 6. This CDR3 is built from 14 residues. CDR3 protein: CASSPRGSYSPLHF. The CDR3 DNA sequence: TGTGCCAGCAGCCCCAGGGGGAGTTATTCACCCCTCCACTTT.

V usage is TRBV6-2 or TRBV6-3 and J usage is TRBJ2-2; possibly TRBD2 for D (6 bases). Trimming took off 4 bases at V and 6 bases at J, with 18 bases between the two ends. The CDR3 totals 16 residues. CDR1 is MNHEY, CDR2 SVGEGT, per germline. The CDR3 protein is CASSSLTRKGAGELFF. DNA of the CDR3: TGTGCCAGCAGTTCACTGACTAGGAAGGGAGCCGGGGAGCTGTTTTTT.

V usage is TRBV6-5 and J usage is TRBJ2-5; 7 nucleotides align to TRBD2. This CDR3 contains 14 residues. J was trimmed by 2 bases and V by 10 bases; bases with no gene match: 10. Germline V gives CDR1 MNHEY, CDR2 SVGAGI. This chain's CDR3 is CATQAGRFQETQYF. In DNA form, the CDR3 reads TGTGCCACCCAAGCGGGAAGGTTTCAAGAGACCCAGTACTTC.

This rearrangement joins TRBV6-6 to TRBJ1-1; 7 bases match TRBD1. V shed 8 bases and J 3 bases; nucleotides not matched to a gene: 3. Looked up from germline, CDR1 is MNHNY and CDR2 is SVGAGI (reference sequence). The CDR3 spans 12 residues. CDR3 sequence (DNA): TGTGCCAGCCGACAGGGCGACACTGAAGCTTTCTTT. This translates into CASRQGDTEAFF.

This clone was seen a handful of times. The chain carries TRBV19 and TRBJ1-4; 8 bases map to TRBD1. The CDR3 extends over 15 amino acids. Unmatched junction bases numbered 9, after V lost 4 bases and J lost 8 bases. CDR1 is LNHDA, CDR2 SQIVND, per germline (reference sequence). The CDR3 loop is CASSRPGQDREKLFF. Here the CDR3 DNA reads TGTGCCAGTAGTAGACCGGGACAGGATCGAGAAAAACTGTTTTTT.

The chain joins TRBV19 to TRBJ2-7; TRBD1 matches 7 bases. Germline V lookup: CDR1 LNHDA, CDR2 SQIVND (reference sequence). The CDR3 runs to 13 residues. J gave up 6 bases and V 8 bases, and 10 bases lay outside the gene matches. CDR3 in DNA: TGTGCCAGTCTAGACAGGGAACGATCCGAGCAGTACTTC. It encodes CASLDRERSEQYF. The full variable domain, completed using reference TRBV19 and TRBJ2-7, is DGGITQSPKYLFRKEGQNVTLSCEQNLNHDAMYWYRQDPGQGLRLIYYSQIVNDFQKGDIAEGYSVSREKKESFPLTVTSAQKNPTAFYLCASLDRERSEQYFGPGTRLTVT.

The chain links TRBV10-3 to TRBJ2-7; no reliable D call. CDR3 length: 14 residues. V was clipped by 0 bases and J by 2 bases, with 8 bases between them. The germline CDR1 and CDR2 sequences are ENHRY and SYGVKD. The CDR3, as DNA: TGTGCCATCAGTGAGTCGACTCCCGCCTACGAGCAGTACTTC. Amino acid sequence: CAISESTPAYEQYF.

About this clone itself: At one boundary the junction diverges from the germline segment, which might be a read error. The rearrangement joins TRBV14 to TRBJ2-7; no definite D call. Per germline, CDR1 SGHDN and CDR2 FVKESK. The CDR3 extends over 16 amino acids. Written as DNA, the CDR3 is TGTGCCAGCAGACAAGGGCCGCCAGTTCACTCCTACGAGCAGTACTTC. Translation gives CASRQGPPVHSYEQYF.

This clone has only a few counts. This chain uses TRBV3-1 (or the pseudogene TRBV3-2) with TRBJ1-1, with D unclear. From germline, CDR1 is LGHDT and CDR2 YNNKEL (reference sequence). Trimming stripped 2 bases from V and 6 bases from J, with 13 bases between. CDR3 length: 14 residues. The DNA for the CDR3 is TGTGCCAGCAGCCAAATAATGGGGTGGGCTGAAGCTTTCTTT. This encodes CASSQIMGWAEAFF.

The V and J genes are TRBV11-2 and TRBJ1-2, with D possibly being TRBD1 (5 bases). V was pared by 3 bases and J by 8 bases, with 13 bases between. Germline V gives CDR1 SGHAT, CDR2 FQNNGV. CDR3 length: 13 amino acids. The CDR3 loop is CASSFPGTGGYTF. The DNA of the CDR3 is TGTGCCAGCAGCTTTCCAGGGACGGGGGGCTACACCTTC.

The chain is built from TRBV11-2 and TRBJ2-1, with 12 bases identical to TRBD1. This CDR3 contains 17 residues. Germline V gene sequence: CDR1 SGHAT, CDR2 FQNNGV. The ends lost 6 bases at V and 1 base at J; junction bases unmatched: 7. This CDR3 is CASSYRDRGLSYNEQFF. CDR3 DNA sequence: TGTGCCAGCAGTTACAGGGACAGGGGGCTTTCCTACAATGAGCAGTTCTTC. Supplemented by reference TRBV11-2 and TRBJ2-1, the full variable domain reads EAGVAQSPRYKIIEKRQSVAFWCNPISGHATLYWYQQILGQGPKLLIQFQNNGVVDDSQLPKDRFSAERLKGVDSTLKIQPAKLEDSAVYLCASSYRDRGLSYNEQFFGPGTRLTVL.

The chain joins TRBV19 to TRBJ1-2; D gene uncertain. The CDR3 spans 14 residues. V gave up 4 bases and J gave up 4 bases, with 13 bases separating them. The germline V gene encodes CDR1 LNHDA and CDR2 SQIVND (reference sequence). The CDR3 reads CASSTSRALYGYTF. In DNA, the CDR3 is TGTGCCAGTAGTACCTCCCGGGCTCTCTATGGCTACACCTTC.